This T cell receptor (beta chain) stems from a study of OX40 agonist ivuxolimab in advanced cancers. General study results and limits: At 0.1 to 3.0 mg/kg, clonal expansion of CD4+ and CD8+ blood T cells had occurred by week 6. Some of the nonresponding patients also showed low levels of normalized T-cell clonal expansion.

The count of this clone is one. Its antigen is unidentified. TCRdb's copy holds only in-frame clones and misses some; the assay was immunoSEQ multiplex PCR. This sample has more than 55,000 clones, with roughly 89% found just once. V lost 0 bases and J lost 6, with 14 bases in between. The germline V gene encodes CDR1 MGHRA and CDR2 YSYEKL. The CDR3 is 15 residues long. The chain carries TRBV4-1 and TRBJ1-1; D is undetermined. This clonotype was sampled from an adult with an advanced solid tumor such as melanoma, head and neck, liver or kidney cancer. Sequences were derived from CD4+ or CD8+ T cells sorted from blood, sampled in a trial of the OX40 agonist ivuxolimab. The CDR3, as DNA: TGCGCCAGCAGCCAAGATCCTGAGCTAGCCCCTGAAGCTTTCTTT. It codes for CASSQDPELAPEAFF.